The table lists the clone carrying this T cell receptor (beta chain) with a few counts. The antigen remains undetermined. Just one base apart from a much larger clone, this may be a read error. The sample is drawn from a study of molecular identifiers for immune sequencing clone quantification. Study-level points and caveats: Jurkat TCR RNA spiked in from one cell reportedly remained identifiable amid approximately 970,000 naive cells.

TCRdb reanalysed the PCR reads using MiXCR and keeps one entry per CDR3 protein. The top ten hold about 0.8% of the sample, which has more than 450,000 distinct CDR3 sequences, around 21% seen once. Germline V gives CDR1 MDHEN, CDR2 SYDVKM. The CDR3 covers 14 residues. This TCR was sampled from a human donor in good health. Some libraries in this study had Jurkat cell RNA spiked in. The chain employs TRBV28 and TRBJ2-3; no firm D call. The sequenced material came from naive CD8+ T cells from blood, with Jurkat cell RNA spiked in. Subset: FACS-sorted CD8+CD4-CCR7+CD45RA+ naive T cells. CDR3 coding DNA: TGTGCCGGCAGTTTCTCATCCCACACAGATACGCAGTATTTT. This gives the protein CAGSFSSHTDTQYF.